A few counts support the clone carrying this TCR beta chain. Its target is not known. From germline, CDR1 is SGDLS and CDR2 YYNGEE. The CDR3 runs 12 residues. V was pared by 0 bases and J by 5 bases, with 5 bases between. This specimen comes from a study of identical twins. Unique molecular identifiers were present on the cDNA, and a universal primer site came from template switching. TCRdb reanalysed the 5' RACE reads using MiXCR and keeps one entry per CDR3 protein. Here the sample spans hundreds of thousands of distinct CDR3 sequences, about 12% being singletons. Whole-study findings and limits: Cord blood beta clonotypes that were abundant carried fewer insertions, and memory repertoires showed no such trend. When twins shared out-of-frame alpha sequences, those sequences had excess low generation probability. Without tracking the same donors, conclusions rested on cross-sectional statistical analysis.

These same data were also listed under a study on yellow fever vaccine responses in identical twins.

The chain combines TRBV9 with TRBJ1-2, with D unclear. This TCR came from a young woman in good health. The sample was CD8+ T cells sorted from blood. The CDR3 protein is CASSVVGYGYTF. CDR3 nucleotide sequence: TGTGCCAGCAGCGTAGTTGGGTATGGCTACACCTTC.